One TCR beta chain is described in this entry. Researchers generated TCR beta cDNA from about 460 ng of total RNA, relying on a constant-region primer. Amplification in three nested multiplex PCR rounds with slightly modified ARM-PCR gave rise to TCR beta libraries. Use of TRBV1-TRBV30 forward primers with a C-beta reverse primer characterized the first two PCR rounds, which lasted ten to eleven cycles each. TCRdb re-derived calls from the multiplex PCR reads in MiXCR, one entry per CDR3 protein. The profile shows approximately 110,000 distinct CDR3 sequences, 65% of them singletons. The data derive from a study of tumor-infiltrating lymphocytes in primary liver carcinoma. Between about 19 and 34 mg of unsorted bulk tissue served as the source from which RNA and DNA were co-extracted. CDR3 length equals 16 residues. CDR1 is SGHRS, CDR2 YFSETQ, per germline. The germline V and J ends were trimmed by 4 bases and 2 bases, with 17 bases remaining between them.

The sequence was collected from a woman aged 55-69 years with primary liver carcinoma and hepatitis B virus infection. Sequencing used liver tumor tissue from sampling region 1. The sample's subset: tumor region T1, superior pole. The chain carries TRBV5-1 and TRBJ2-3; D tentatively fits TRBD1 or TRBD2 (6 bases each). DNA of the CDR3: TGCGCCAGCAGCCAGGACATAGGGGGGTCCACAGATACGCAGTATTTT. Its protein product is CASSQDIGGSTDTQYF.